The 5 T cell receptor beta chains below come from one sample, sequenced in a study of beta chain features in type 1 diabetes. The study's findings and limits: A moderate, significant TCRB CDR3 shortening appeared in type 1 diabetes across four CD4+ subsets.

Expressed TCRB transcripts were sequenced, since all the RNA that had been isolated was reverse transcribed. Profiled with immunoSEQ multiplex PCR; TCRdb holds only in-frame clones, not every one. The data show about 230,000 clones, more than 15% seen once. These TCRs are of unknown antigen specificity. Sequenced sample: naive CD4+ T cells from blood. The receptors come from a man aged 30-40 years with type 1 diabetes.

The table lists this clone with a few counts. The genes are TRBV29-1 and TRBJ2-7; D is unresolved. The ends were cut back, 6 bases at V and 6 bases at J, with 21 bases in the middle. Germline V gene lookup returns CDR1 SQVTM and CDR2 ANQGSEA. The length of the CDR3 is 14 residues. The chain's CDR3 is CSVRNKADMGEQYF. CDR3 coding DNA: TGCAGCGTCCGCAATAAAGCAGATATGGGCGAGCAGTACTTC.

This clone was seen only a few times. The chain employs TRBV5-1 and TRBJ2-1; maybe TRBD2 (5 bases). Per the germline V gene, CDR1 is SGHRS and CDR2 is YFSETQ. Trimming shortened V by 3 bases and J by 7 bases, and 26 bases separated the two germline ends. The CDR3 totals 18 residues. In nucleotides, the CDR3 is TGCGCCAGCAGCTCCCTTATTGGACTCGGCCCCAGAAGAAATGAGCAGTTCTTC. Amino acids: CASSSLIGLGPRRNEQFF.

The gene calls are TRBV25-1 and TRBJ2-3; D possibly corresponds to TRBD2 (6 bases). CDR1 and CDR2 (germline): MGHDK, SYGVNS. Trimming stripped 1 base from V and 2 bases from J, with 10 bases between. The CDR3 is made up of 15 amino acids. CDR3 loop: CASSEWGGTTDTQYF. Here the CDR3 DNA reads TGTGCCAGCAGTGAATGGGGCGGGACCACAGATACGCAGTATTTT.

There are a few counts of this clone. This rearrangement joins TRBV7-2 to TRBJ2-7, with TRBD2 as a possible D gene (5 bases). Germline V gene data show CDR1 as SGHTA and CDR2 as FQGNSA. The V end was cut by 5 bases, the J end by 9 bases, with 14 bases between. The CDR3 covers 12 residues. The CDR3 nucleotides read TGTGCCAGCAGCCCCCGACCGGGAAGGCAGTACTTC. Translating gives CASSPRPGRQYF.

The chain combines TRBV9 with TRBJ2-1; no clear D gene. CDR3 length: 14 residues. Germline V CDR1 and CDR2: SGDLS, YYNGEE. Trimming took off 2 bases at V and 0 bases at J, with 6 bases between the two ends. CDR3 coding DNA: TGTGCCAGCAGCGTGTCCAGCTCCTACAATGAGCAGTTCTTC. It codes for CASSVSSSYNEQFF.